The clone carrying this TCR beta chain is medium-sized (0.01 to 0.1%) by share. This sample was included in a study of blood T cell repertoires in COVID-19. Study in general: From the United States, Italy and Spain came samples of acute and convalescent COVID-19. The analysed material was cDNA or gDNA that came from T cells, B-cell-depleted T cells, or PBMCs.

Trimming removed 0 bases from V and 0 bases from J; junction bases left unmatched: 5. This CDR3 has 17 amino acids. CDR1 and CDR2 from the germline V gene are SGHAT and FQNNGV. Study processing details: Estimation of nucleated cell counts relied on the amplification of reference gene primers. Sequencing was performed with immunoSEQ multiplex PCR; in TCRdb, only in-frame clones are kept and a portion is missing. The DNA was the basis for D and trimming; V, J and clone size are from that table. The sample records about 50,000 clones, over 75% being singletons. The chain has TRBV11-2 and TRBJ2-3; TRBD2 matches 8 bases. Sequencing was performed on peripheral blood. This TCR was recovered from a woman aged 60 to 75 with acute or convalescent COVID-19. CDR3 DNA sequence: TGTGCCAGCAGCTTAGAGGGCGGGAGGTCTAGCACAGATACGCAGTATTTT. Translating gives CASSLEGGRSSTDTQYF.